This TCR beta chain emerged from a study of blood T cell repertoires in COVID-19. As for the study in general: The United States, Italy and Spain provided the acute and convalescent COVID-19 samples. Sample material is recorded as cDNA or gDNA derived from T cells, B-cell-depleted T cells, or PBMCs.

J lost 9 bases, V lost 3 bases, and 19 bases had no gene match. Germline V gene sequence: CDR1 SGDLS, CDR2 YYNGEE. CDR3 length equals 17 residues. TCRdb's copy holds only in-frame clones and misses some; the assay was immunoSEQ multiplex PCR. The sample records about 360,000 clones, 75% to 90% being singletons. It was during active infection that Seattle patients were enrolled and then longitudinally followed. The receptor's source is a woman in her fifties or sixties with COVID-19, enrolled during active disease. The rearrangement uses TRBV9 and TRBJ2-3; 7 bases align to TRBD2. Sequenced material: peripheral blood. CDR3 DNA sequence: TGTGCCAGCAGCGCCACCGTGGGGGGACTAAGGAGAGAGACGCAGTATTTT. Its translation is CASSATVGGLRRETQYF.